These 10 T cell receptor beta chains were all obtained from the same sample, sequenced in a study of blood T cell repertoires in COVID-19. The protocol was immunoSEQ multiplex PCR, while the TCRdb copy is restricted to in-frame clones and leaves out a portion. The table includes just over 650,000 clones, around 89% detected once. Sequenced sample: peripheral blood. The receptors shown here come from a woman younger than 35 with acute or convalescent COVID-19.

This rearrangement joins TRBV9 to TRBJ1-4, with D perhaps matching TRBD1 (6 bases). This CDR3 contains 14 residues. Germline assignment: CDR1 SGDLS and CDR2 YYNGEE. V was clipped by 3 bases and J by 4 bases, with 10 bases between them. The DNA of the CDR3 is TGTGCCAGCAGCGAAGAACAGGGTAATGAAAAACTGTTTTTT. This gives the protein CASSEEQGNEKLFF.

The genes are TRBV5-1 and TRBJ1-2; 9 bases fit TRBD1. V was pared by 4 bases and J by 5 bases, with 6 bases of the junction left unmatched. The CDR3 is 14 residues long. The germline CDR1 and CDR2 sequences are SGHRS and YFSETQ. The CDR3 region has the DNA TGCGCCAGCAGCGAGGACAGGGGCCGGTATGGCTACACCTTC. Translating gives CASSEDRGRYGYTF.

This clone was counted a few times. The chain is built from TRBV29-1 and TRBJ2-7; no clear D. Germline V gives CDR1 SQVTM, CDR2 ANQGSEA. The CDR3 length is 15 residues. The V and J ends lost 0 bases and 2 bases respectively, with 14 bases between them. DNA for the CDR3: TGCAGCGTTGAAGAGGATACAAGCACTACCTACGAGCAGTACTTC. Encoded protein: CSVEEDTSTTYEQYF.

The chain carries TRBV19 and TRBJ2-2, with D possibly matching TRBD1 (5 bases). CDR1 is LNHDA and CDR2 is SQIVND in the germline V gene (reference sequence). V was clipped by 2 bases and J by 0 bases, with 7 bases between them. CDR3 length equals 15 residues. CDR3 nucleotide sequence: TGTGCCAGTAGTATAAACAGGCCGAACACCGGGGAGCTGTTTTTT. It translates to CASSINRPNTGELFF.

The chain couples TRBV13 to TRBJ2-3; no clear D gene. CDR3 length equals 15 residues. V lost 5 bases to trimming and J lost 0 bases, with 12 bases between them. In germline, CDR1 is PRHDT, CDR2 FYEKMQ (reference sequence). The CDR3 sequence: CASSTLASSTDTQYF. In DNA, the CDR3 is TGTGCCAGCAGCACCCTGGCCTCTAGCACAGATACGCAGTATTTT.

The CDR3 nucleotides read TGTGCCAGCAGCCCCCGTTTGCGGGGGGTGGACGGGGAGCTGTTTTTT. It is translated as CASSPRLRGVDGELFF. The V gene is TRBV9, the J gene TRBJ2-2, with 8 bases aligning to TRBD2. Germline V CDR1 and CDR2: SGDLS, YYNGEE. The CDR3 contains 16 residues. Trimming removed 4 bases from V and 7 bases from J; junction bases left unmatched: 12.

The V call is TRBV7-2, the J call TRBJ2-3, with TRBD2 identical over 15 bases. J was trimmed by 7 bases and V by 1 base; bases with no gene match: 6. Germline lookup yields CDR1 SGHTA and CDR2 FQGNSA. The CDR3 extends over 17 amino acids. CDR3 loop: CASSLGGLAGGLNTQYF. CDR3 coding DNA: TGTGCCAGCAGCTTAGGAGGACTAGCGGGGGGGCTAAATACGCAGTATTTT. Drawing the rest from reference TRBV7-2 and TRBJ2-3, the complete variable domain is GAGVSQSPSNKVTEKGKDVELRCDPISGHTALYWYRQSLGQGLEFLIYFQGNSAPDKSGLPSDRFSAERTGGSVSTLTIQRTQQEDSAVYLCASSLGGLAGGLNTQYFGPGTRLTVL.

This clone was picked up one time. The CDR3 spells CASSLGSGQETQYF. In DNA, the CDR3 is TGCGCCAGCAGCTTGGGGTCAGGACAAGAGACCCAGTACTTC. This chain joins TRBV5-1 and TRBJ2-5; D remains unclear. The CDR3 runs to 14 residues. CDR1 SGHRS and CDR2 YFSETQ come from the germline V gene. V gave up 0 bases and J gave up 2 bases, with 8 bases separating them.

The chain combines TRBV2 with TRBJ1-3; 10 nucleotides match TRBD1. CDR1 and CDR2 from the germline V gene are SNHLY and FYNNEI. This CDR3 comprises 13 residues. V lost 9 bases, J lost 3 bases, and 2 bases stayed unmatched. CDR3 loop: CARTGGLGNTIYF. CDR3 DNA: TGTGCCAGGACAGGGGGCCTTGGAAACACCATATATTTT.

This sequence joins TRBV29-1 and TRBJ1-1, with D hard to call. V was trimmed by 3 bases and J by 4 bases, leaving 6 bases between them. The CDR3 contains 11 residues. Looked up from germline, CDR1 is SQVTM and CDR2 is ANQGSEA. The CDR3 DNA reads TGCAGCGTTGACGCGGTCACTGAAGCTTTCTTT. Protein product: CSVDAVTEAFF.